This T cell receptor beta chain emerged from a study of CD8+CD57+ T cells in acquired aplastic anemia. For the study at large: Mean DNA quantity obtained from sorted CD4+ and CD8+ cells was around 3.2 ug.

The germline gives CDR1 SEHNR, CDR2 FQNEAQ (reference sequence). Unmatched junction bases numbered 14, after V lost 9 bases and J lost 8 bases. This CDR3 contains 16 residues. In the case of this clonotype: The antigen is not known.

Investigators profiled TCR beta VDJ and CDR3 from genomic DNA template. In TCRdb, the reads were re-called with MiXCR into one record per CDR3 protein. The sample includes roughly 190,000 distinct CDR3 sequences, about half of them seen just once. Study-wide points: Comparison of patients with controls identified roughly 30 shared CD8+ CDR3 sequences.

This TCR was sampled from a human donor in good health, serving as a control. Source material: sorted CD4+, CD8+, or CD8+CD57+ T cells (not recorded which) from PBMCs. The chain links TRBV7-9 to TRBJ2-1; 12 bases are shared with TRBD2. CDR3 sequence (DNA): TGTGCCAGTAGCACCACCAGGACTAGCGGGGCCGATGAGCAGTTCTTC. This sequence encodes CASSTTRTSGADEQFF.